This passage covers 14 T cell receptor beta chains from one sample sequenced in a study of T cell responses to AZD1222 COVID-19 vaccine. The table came from immunoSEQ multiplex PCR; TCRdb's copy has only in-frame clones and leaves some out. The sample holds 90,000 to 120,000 clones, about 86% seen once. Sequences were derived from peripheral blood, sampled on day 0 of AZD1222 vaccination. The receptors originated from an adult in good health.

The chain combines TRBV28 with TRBJ2-2, with TRBD2 as a possible D gene (5 bases). The CDR3 covers 16 residues. In germline, CDR1 is MDHEN, CDR2 SYDVKM. The V gene lost 2 bases and the J gene lost 8 bases, with 18 bases spanning the gap. In DNA, the CDR3 is TGTGCCAGCAGTTTACAGTTGTTTTGGACTTCAGGGGAGCTGTTTTTT. Translation: CASSLQLFWTSGELFF.

The chain combines TRBV7-8 with TRBJ2-2, with D possibly TRBD2 on 6 matching bases. Germline V gene data show CDR1 as SGHVS and CDR2 as FQNEAQ. There are 17 residues in the CDR3. Trimming stripped 3 bases from V and 5 bases from J, with 19 bases between. CDR3 region: CASSFPGYTGGTGELFF. In DNA, the CDR3 is TGTGCCAGCAGCTTCCCGGGGTATACCGGGGGAACCGGGGAGCTGTTTTTT.

This chain joins TRBV12-3 or TRBV12-4 and TRBJ1-5, with D uncertain. This CDR3 spans 13 amino acids. V was cut by 2 bases and J by 5 bases, with 7 bases left in between. Here the CDR3 reads CASSLRQDQPQHF. As DNA, the CDR3 is TGTGCCAGCAGTTTACGCCAGGATCAGCCCCAGCATTTT.

This clone was found a few times. The chain links TRBV28 to TRBJ1-2; D remains unclear. Germline CDR1 is MDHEN and CDR2 is SYDVKM. V shed 7 bases and J shed 4 bases, with 13 bases lying between them. The CDR3 sequence is 13 residues long. In DNA form, the CDR3 reads TGTGCCAGCACCCCTCTTATGGTCTATGGCTACACCTTC. Translation gives CASTPLMVYGYTF.

This chain connects TRBV4-1 to TRBJ1-3; D is unresolved. CDR1 and CDR2 from the germline V gene are MGHRA and YSYEKL. The CDR3 loop spans 16 amino acids. Trimming removed 5 bases from V and 0 bases from J, with 14 bases in between. The CDR3 loop reads CASSSREEYSGNTIYF. CDR3 bases: TGCGCCAGCAGCTCCCGGGAGGAATACTCTGGAAACACCATATATTTT.

The chain carries TRBV7-9 and TRBJ2-5; 9 nucleotides align to TRBD2. V lost 8 bases, J lost 5 bases, and 3 bases stayed unmatched. The CDR3 is 12 residues long. Germline V gives CDR1 SEHNR, CDR2 FQNEAQ (reference sequence). CDR3 DNA: TGTGCCAGCGGCCTAGCGGGGGAGACCCAGTACTTC. It specifies CASGLAGETQYF.

In DNA, the CDR3 is TGTGCCAGTAGTATAGTAATGTGGGCTGAAGCTTTCTTT. This sequence encodes CASSIVMWAEAFF. This chain uses TRBV19 with TRBJ1-1; D is unclear. V gave up 1 base and J gave up 6 bases, with 9 bases separating them. This CDR3 is 13 amino acids long. The germline gives CDR1 LNHDA, CDR2 SQIVND (reference sequence).

The chain couples TRBV6-2 or TRBV6-3 to TRBJ1-1; the D gene is possibly TRBD1 (6 bases). V lost 6 bases to trimming and J lost 9 bases, with 14 bases between them. The CDR3 has 12 amino acids. The germline V gene encodes CDR1 MNHEY and CDR2 SVGEGT. The CDR3 sequence is CASSGRDIQAFF. CDR3 sequence (DNA): TGTGCCAGCAGCGGGCGGGACATTCAAGCTTTCTTT.

The genes are TRBV28 and TRBJ2-5; 12 nucleotides agree with TRBD1. The CDR3 has 16 amino acids. CDR1 and CDR2 from the germline V gene are MDHEN and SYDVKM. V dropped 3 bases and J dropped 4; count of bases not matched to a gene: 6. The CDR3 loop reads CASSLLGQGAGETQYF. The CDR3 region has the DNA TGTGCCAGCAGTTTGTTGGGACAGGGGGCCGGAGAGACCCAGTACTTC.

The chain has TRBV5-5 and TRBJ1-5; D gene uncertain. This CDR3 comprises 15 residues. Germline-derived CDR1 and CDR2 are SGHKS and YYEKEE (reference sequence). V was clipped by 5 bases and J by 8 bases, with 20 bases between them. CDR3 DNA: TGTGCCAGCAGACCAACACCGATCGGACTAGAGCCCCAGCATTTT. Its translation: CASRPTPIGLEPQHF. Supplemented by reference TRBV5-5 and TRBJ1-5, the full variable domain reads DAGVTQSPTHLIKTRGQQVTLRCSPISGHKSVSWYQQVLGQGPQFIFQYYEKEERGRGNFPDRFSARQFPNYSSELNVNALLLGDSALYLCASRPTPIGLEPQHFGDGTRLSIL.

This clone appeared once. V gene TRBV6-5 combines with J gene TRBJ1-5, with D hard to call. V lost 7 bases and J lost 0, with 7 bases in between. The CDR3 contains 13 residues. Germline assignment: CDR1 MNHEY and CDR2 SVGAGI. CDR3 nucleotide sequence: TGTGCCAGCATCCCTGGTAGCAATCAGCCCCAGCATTTT. Translated: CASIPGSNQPQHF.

V gene TRBV19 combines with J gene TRBJ1-1, with 9 bases fitting TRBD1. Germline CDR1 LNHDA, CDR2 SQIVND (reference sequence). The V segment lost 6 bases and the J segment 0 bases; nucleotides outside the gene matches: 5. This CDR3 comprises 15 residues. The CDR3, as DNA: TGTGCCAGTAGGGGGACAGGGAATTTGAACACTGAAGCTTTCTTT. Translation gives CASRGTGNLNTEAFF.

The chain links TRBV4-1 to TRBJ1-3; D is uncertain. The germline V gene has CDR1 MGHRA and CDR2 YSYEKL. The CDR3 has 18 residues. V gave up 0 bases and J gave up 0 bases, with 15 bases separating them. CDR3 sequence reads: CASSQDVMAYYSGNTIYF. CDR3 nucleotide sequence: TGCGCCAGCAGCCAAGACGTTATGGCATACTACTCTGGAAACACCATATATTTT.

J is TRBJ1-5 and V is TRBV19; TRBD1 is a possible D gene (5 bases). Germline CDR1 and CDR2: LNHDA and SQIVND (reference sequence). The CDR3 contains 17 residues. V was cut by 4 bases and J by 0 bases, with 16 bases left in between. The CDR3 nucleotides are TGTGCCAGTAGTACAGGAAGCTGGGGGAATAGCAATCAGCCCCAGCATTTT. Amino acids: CASSTGSWGNSNQPQHF.